The sequence of this T cell receptor (beta chain) was determined in a study of T cells in Graves' hyperthyroidism and ophthalmopathy. Regions amplified from RNA transcripts were the TCR beta CDR3 regions. A first-round RT-PCR of the TCR CDR3 used the HTBI primer set. TCRdb called the multiplex PCR reads again in MiXCR, with one record for every CDR3 protein. This table has around 380,000 distinct CDR3 sequences, roughly 13% appearing once. In germline, CDR1 is DFQATT, CDR2 SNEGSKA (reference sequence). The CDR3 runs to 12 residues. This clonotype was detected a few times. Material: blood. The sequence was collected from a man younger than 45 with Graves' hyperthyroidism that later progressed to Graves' ophthalmopathy. The rearrangement links TRBV20-1 to TRBJ1-1; D might be TRBD1 (6 bases). The CDR3 DNA follows: TGCAGCAGCAGGGGTGATAACACTGAAGCTTTCTTT. Protein sequence: CSSRGDNTEAFF.